This T cell receptor beta chain derives from a study of blood T cell repertoires in COVID-19. Study overall: Samples of COVID-19 (acute and convalescent) were obtained from the United States, Italy and Spain. The cDNA or gDNA used as material had been derived from T cells, B-cell-depleted T cells, or PBMCs.

Seattle patients were enrolled while actively infected and followed longitudinally. This clone was seen only once. CDR3 length: 16 amino acids. CDR1 SGHDN and CDR2 FVKESK come from the germline V gene. Germline trimming cut 1 base from V and 3 bases from J; bases unmatched to any gene: 5. Libraries were prepared by immunoSEQ multiplex PCR; TCRdb keeps only in-frame clonotypes and omits some of them. The repertoire includes hundreds of thousands of clones, roughly 86% of them detected once, and 5.5% to 6.5% sits in the top ten. The sequenced sample consisted of peripheral blood. The sequence was obtained from a woman at least 80 years old with COVID-19, enrolled during active disease. The chain employs TRBV14 and TRBJ2-5, with 10 bases fitting TRBD2. CDR3 nucleotides: TGTGCCAGCAGCCAAGGAGCGGGGGGGCTGGAAGAGACCCAGTACTTC. The encoded protein is CASSQGAGGLEETQYF.